This T cell receptor (beta chain) was captured in a study of cytomegalovirus exposure and HLA in healthy donors. The PCR employed 60 Vbeta primers together with 13 Jbeta primers. Clones were read by immunoSEQ multiplex PCR, and TCRdb kept only the in-frame ones, dropping some. The repertoire holds some 270,000 clones, 80% to 95% seen once, with about 1.7% in the top ten. V was pared by 7 bases and J by 8 bases, with 14 bases of the junction left unmatched. CDR3 size: 16 residues. The germline V gene has CDR1 LNHDA and CDR2 SQIVND (reference sequence). General study results and limits: It was only CMV serostatus that was available as immune exposure information.

On this clone itself: The antigen is undetermined.

The specimen was PBMCs. The TCR was taken from a girl aged 2 to 9 in good health and CMV-seronegative. This rearrangement joins TRBV19 to TRBJ2-2, with TRBD1 identical over 9 bases. The CDR3 DNA sequence: TGTGCCAGTACCTCCCTCGGGACAGGGAAGTTAGGGGAGCTGTTTTTT. Its protein product is CASTSLGTGKLGELFF.